The rows below give T cell receptor beta chains drawn from one sample of a study of blood T cell repertoires in COVID-19. Only in-frame clones appear in the TCRdb table, and some are missing; sequencing was by immunoSEQ multiplex PCR. The sample yields about 97,000 clones, around 87% seen once. Sequenced material: peripheral blood. All receptors come from a human donor in a cohort sampled during active COVID-19. The CDR3 runs from the conserved cysteine through the conserved F or W. D genes are given only for firm matches. Rows give clone size only sometimes, using once, few, many, or a class for an expanded clone.

D: -; size: -; J: TRBJ2-7; V: TRBV4-2; length: 13; CDR3: CASSQAASYEQYF; DNA: TGTGCCAGCAGCCAAGCCGCGTCCTACGAGCAGTACTTC
D: -; size: -; J: TRBJ1-5; V: TRBV15; length: 14; CDR3: CATRTSTGNQPQHF; DNA: TGTGCCACCAGGACCTCAACAGGGAATCAGCCCCAGCATTTT
D: TRBD2; size: -; J: TRBJ2-1; V: TRBV29-1; length: 13; CDR3: CSAGTSGSSGQFF; DNA: TGCAGCGCCGGGACTAGCGGGAGTTCGGGGCAGTTCTTC
D: TRBD2; size: -; J: TRBJ2-5; V: TRBV7-9; length: 12; CDR3: CAGGRNQETQYF; DNA: TGTGCCGGCGGGAGGAACCAAGAGACCCAGTACTTC
D: -; size: -; J: TRBJ1-1; V: TRBV5-1; length: 14; CDR3: CASTLDITPTEAFF; DNA: TGCGCCAGCACCTTAGACATTACCCCCACTGAAGCTTTCTTT
D: TRBD2; size: -; J: TRBJ2-3; V: TRBV7-3; length: 15; CDR3: CASRRGLAGEDTQYF; DNA: TGTGCCAGCAGACGTGGACTAGCGGGAGAGGATACGCAGTATTTT
D: TRBD1; size: -; J: TRBJ1-5; V: TRBV19; length: 13; CDR3: CASCRDRGQPQHF; DNA: TGTGCCAGTTGCCGGGACAGGGGCCAGCCCCAGCATTTT
D: -; size: -; J: TRBJ2-1; V: TRBV2; length: 13; CDR3: CASRVLAYNEQFF; DNA: TGTGCCAGCAGAGTGCTAGCTTACAATGAGCAGTTCTTC
D: -; size: -; J: TRBJ2-7; V: TRBV5-4; length: 15; CDR3: CASSFGGIHSYEQYF; DNA: TGTGCCAGCAGCTTCGGCGGGATCCACTCCTACGAGCAGTACTTC
D: -; size: -; J: TRBJ1-3; V: TRBV4-1; length: 16; CDR3: CASSQEGGPGGNTIYF; DNA: TGCGCCAGCAGCCAAGAAGGGGGACCTGGTGGAAACACCATATATTTT
D: TRBD1; size: once; J: TRBJ1-4; V: TRBV5-5; length: 16; CDR3: CASSQGQPATNEKLFF; DNA: TGTGCCAGCAGCCAGGGACAGCCTGCAACTAATGAAAAACTGTTTTTT
D: -; size: once; J: TRBJ2-5; V: TRBV7-2; length: 14; CDR3: CASSLAAAQETQYF; DNA: TGTGCCAGCAGCTTAGCTGCGGCCCAAGAGACCCAGTACTTC
D: TRBD1; size: -; J: TRBJ1-2; V: TRBV29-1; length: 18; CDR3: CSVLGGQGTSQLNYGYTF; DNA: TGCAGCGTACTAGGAGGACAGGGAACTTCCCAACTTAACTATGGCTACACCTTC
D: -; size: -; J: TRBJ2-7; V: TRBV13; length: 16; CDR3: CASNRNQVGPPYEQYF; DNA: TGTGCCAGCAACCGAAACCAGGTCGGCCCACCTTACGAGCAGTACTTC
D: -; size: -; J: TRBJ1-2; V: TRBV10-3; length: 14; CDR3: CAISESVANYGYTF; DNA: TGTGCCATCAGTGAGTCAGTAGCTAACTATGGCTACACCTTC
D: -; size: once; J: TRBJ1-4; V: TRBV27; length: 11; CDR3: CASGRGEKLFF; DNA: TGTGCCAGCGGGAGGGGTGAAAAACTGTTTTTT
D: TRBD2; size: -; J: TRBJ2-1; V: TRBV4-3; length: 16; CDR3: CASSHGLAGKNNEQFF; DNA: TGCGCCAGCAGCCACGGACTAGCGGGAAAAAACAATGAGCAGTTCTTC
D: -; size: -; J: TRBJ1-5; V: TRBV28; length: 17; CDR3: CASSLGGGLYSNQPQHF; DNA: TGTGCCAGCAGTTTAGGGGGGGGCCTCTATAGCAATCAGCCCCAGCATTTT
D: -; size: -; J: TRBJ1-5; V: TRBV6-5; length: 15; CDR3: CASSATRQSNQPQHF; DNA: TGTGCCAGCAGCGCCACCCGACAGTCAAATCAGCCCCAGCATTTT
D: -; size: -; J: TRBJ2-6; V: TRBV3-1/TRBV3-2; length: 20; CDR3: CASSQGGGQAKYSGANVLTF; DNA: TGTGCCAGCAGCCAAGGGGGGGGACAGGCAAAGTACTCTGGGGCCAACGTCCTGACTTTC
D: TRBD1; size: once; J: TRBJ1-5; V: TRBV9; length: 15; CDR3: CASRGSDRVNQPQHF; DNA: TGTGCCAGCAGGGGATCTGACAGGGTCAATCAGCCCCAGCATTTT
D: -; size: -; J: TRBJ1-2; V: TRBV19; length: 15; CDR3: CASSARQAQDYGYTF; DNA: TGTGCCAGTAGTGCACGACAGGCGCAGGACTATGGCTACACCTTC
D: -; size: -; J: TRBJ1-4; V: TRBV6-6; length: 15; CDR3: CASSLGLGRNEKLFF; DNA: TGTGCCAGCAGTTTGGGACTGGGGCGCAATGAAAAACTGTTTTTT
D: TRBD1; size: -; J: TRBJ1-2; V: TRBV10-3; length: 13; CDR3: CAIKGDRSGGYTF; DNA: TGTGCCATCAAAGGGGACAGGAGCGGCGGCTACACCTTC
D: -; size: -; J: TRBJ2-6; V: TRBV28; length: 15; CDR3: CASSYSGTGANVLTF; DNA: TGTGCCAGCAGTTATTCCGGGACTGGGGCCAACGTCCTGACTTTC
D: -; size: once; J: TRBJ1-5; V: TRBV12-2; length: 17; CDR3: CASRLALAGYSNQPQHF; DNA: TGTGCAAGTCGCTTAGCGTTGGCGGGGTATAGCAATCAGCCCCAGCATTTT
D: TRBD1; size: -; J: TRBJ1-2; V: TRBV20-1; length: 11; CDR3: CSGWTGGGYTF; DNA: TGCAGTGGGTGGACAGGGGGCGGCTACACCTTC
D: TRBD1; size: -; J: TRBJ2-7; V: TRBV15; length: 16; CDR3: CATSKASGTVFYEQYF; DNA: TGTGCCACCAGCAAGGCTTCCGGGACAGTCTTCTACGAGCAGTACTTC
D: TRBD2; size: -; J: TRBJ2-1; V: TRBV19; length: 18; CDR3: CASSSQLRAGRSYNEQFF; DNA: TGTGCCAGTAGTTCGCAGCTCCGGGCCGGGAGGAGCTACAATGAGCAGTTCTTC
D: TRBD1; size: -; J: TRBJ2-5; V: TRBV5-4; length: 15; CDR3: CASSLSDRGLETQYF; DNA: TGTGCCAGCAGCTTGAGCGACAGGGGGTTGGAGACCCAGTACTTC
D: TRBD2; size: -; J: TRBJ2-2; V: TRBV28; length: 16; CDR3: CASRFRLAGNTGELFF; DNA: TGTGCCAGCAGATTCCGGCTAGCGGGTAACACCGGGGAGCTGTTTTTT
D: -; size: -; J: TRBJ2-3; V: TRBV19; length: 15; CDR3: CASSMRQGQGDTQYF; DNA: TGTGCCAGTAGTATGCGGCAGGGCCAGGGAGATACGCAGTATTTT
D: TRBD1; size: -; J: TRBJ2-7; V: TRBV29-1; length: 13; CDR3: CSAGTGATYEQYF; DNA: TGCAGCGCCGGGACAGGGGCGACATACGAGCAGTACTTC
D: -; size: -; J: TRBJ2-3; V: TRBV25-1; length: 12; CDR3: CASSGLTDTQYF; DNA: TGTGCCAGCAGTGGGCTGACAGATACGCAGTATTTT
D: -; size: -; J: TRBJ1-1; V: TRBV28; length: 15; CDR3: CASSFEVALPTEAFF; DNA: TGTGCCAGCAGTTTCGAGGTTGCTTTGCCCACTGAAGCTTTCTTT
D: -; size: -; J: TRBJ2-7; V: TRBV6-4; length: 17; CDR3: CASSDGSGLTTLYEQYF; DNA: TGTGCCAGCAGTGACGGGTCAGGGCTTACTACCCTCTACGAGCAGTACTTC
D: TRBD1; size: -; J: TRBJ1-6; V: TRBV2; length: 15; CDR3: CASRDRGAPNSPLHF; DNA: TGTGCCAGCAGGGACAGGGGGGCGCCTAATTCACCCCTCCACTTT
D: TRBD1; size: -; J: TRBJ1-2; V: TRBV27; length: 14; CDR3: CASSFGTANYGYTF; DNA: TGTGCCAGCAGTTTCGGGACAGCTAACTATGGCTACACCTTC
D: TRBD2; size: -; J: TRBJ2-3; V: TRBV6-1; length: 17; CDR3: CASSDQGLAGDFGTQYF; DNA: TGTGCCAGCAGTGACCAGGGACTAGCGGGAGACTTCGGTACGCAGTATTTT
D: -; size: once; J: TRBJ1-4; V: TRBV11-2; length: 14; CDR3: CASSSVQGDEKLFF; DNA: TGTGCCAGCAGCTCGGTCCAGGGTGATGAAAAACTGTTTTTT
D: -; size: -; J: TRBJ1-4; V: TRBV5-1; length: 16; CDR3: CASSLEGGRVSEKLFF; DNA: TGCGCCAGCAGCTTGGAAGGGGGAAGGGTATCTGAAAAACTGTTTTTT
D: -; size: once; J: TRBJ2-2; V: TRBV12-3/TRBV12-4; length: 12; CDR3: CASSDQVGELFF; DNA: TGTGCCAGCAGTGACCAGGTCGGGGAGCTGTTTTTT
D: -; size: -; J: TRBJ1-6; V: TRBV10-2; length: 13; CDR3: CASSGQANSPLHF; DNA: TGCGCCAGCAGTGGACAGGCTAATTCACCCCTCCACTTT
D: -; size: -; J: TRBJ2-2; V: TRBV4-3; length: 15; CDR3: CASSQDYRTAGELFF; DNA: TGCGCCAGCAGCCAAGATTATCGGACAGCCGGGGAGCTGTTTTTT
D: -; size: -; J: TRBJ1-2; V: TRBV5-1; length: 13; CDR3: CASSLVAGEGYTF; DNA: TGCGCCAGCAGCTTGGTAGCGGGTGAAGGCTACACCTTC
D: TRBD2; size: -; J: TRBJ2-5; V: TRBV7-9; length: 15; CDR3: CASSLAGLAGETQYF; DNA: TGTGCCAGCAGCTTAGCGGGACTAGCGGGAGAGACCCAGTACTTC
D: -; size: -; J: TRBJ2-7; V: TRBV5-1; length: 14; CDR3: CASSPAATNYEQYF; DNA: TGCGCCAGCAGCCCCGCGGCCACAAACTACGAGCAGTACTTC
D: -; size: -; J: TRBJ2-7; V: TRBV5-1; length: 13; CDR3: CASREGASYEQYF; DNA: TGCGCCAGCAGGGAGGGGGCCTCCTACGAGCAGTACTTC
D: -; size: -; J: TRBJ1-6; V: TRBV19; length: 17; CDR3: CASSIGQPGSYNSPLHF; DNA: TGTGCCAGTAGTATCGGACAGCCCGGCTCCTATAATTCACCCCTCCACTTT
D: -; size: once; J: TRBJ2-1; V: TRBV2; length: 14; CDR3: CASTRFSSYNEQFF; DNA: TGTGCCAGCACTAGGTTCAGCTCCTACAATGAGCAGTTCTTC
D: TRBD2; size: few; J: TRBJ2-7; V: TRBV7-2; length: 16; CDR3: CASSSPTSGSIHEQYF; DNA: TGTGCCAGCAGCTCGCCGACTAGCGGGAGTATCCACGAGCAGTACTTC
D: -; size: once; J: TRBJ2-1; V: TRBV7-9; length: 16; CDR3: CASSLGLTIFQNEQFF; DNA: TGTGCCAGCAGCCTGGGGCTGACGATCTTTCAAAATGAGCAGTTCTTC
D: -; size: -; J: TRBJ1-3; V: TRBV7-9; length: 14; CDR3: CASSSGGTGNTIYF; DNA: TGTGCCAGCAGCTCCGGGGGTACTGGAAACACCATATATTTT
D: TRBD2; size: -; J: TRBJ2-3; V: TRBV19; length: 19; CDR3: CASTARSGSYHTSTDTQYF; DNA: TGTGCCAGTACCGCAAGGAGCGGGAGTTATCATACTAGCACAGATACGCAGTATTTT
D: TRBD1; size: -; J: TRBJ1-3; V: TRBV25-1; length: 17; CDR3: CASSGTPGQGFGNTIYF; DNA: TGTGCCAGCAGTGGAACACCGGGACAGGGCTTTGGAAACACCATATATTTT
D: TRBD2; size: -; J: TRBJ2-3; V: TRBV9; length: 16; CDR3: CASSAQGLAGVDTQYF; DNA: TGTGCCAGCAGCGCACAGGGACTAGCGGGGGTGGATACGCAGTATTTT
D: TRBD1; size: -; J: TRBJ1-1; V: TRBV6-1; length: 15; CDR3: CASSERDRVNTEAFF; DNA: TGTGCCAGCAGTGAACGGGACAGGGTGAACACTGAAGCTTTCTTT
D: TRBD2; size: -; J: TRBJ2-5; V: TRBV5-6; length: 16; CDR3: CASSSPRAGGGETQYF; DNA: TGTGCCAGCAGCAGCCCTCGGGCGGGAGGCGGAGAGACCCAGTACTTC
D: -; size: few; J: TRBJ2-2; V: TRBV3-1/TRBV3-2; length: 15; CDR3: CASSPTGTNTGELFF; DNA: TGTGCCAGCAGCCCGACAGGGACTAACACCGGGGAGCTGTTTTTT
D: -; size: -; J: TRBJ1-1; V: TRBV3-1/TRBV3-2; length: 15; CDR3: CASSLIPGRGSEAFF; DNA: TGTGCCAGCAGCCTCATCCCGGGCCGGGGATCCGAAGCTTTCTTT